This T cell receptor (beta chain) was found in a study of memory CD4+ T cells and cytomegalovirus serostatus. At the level of the study: This sample comes from healthy Belgian adults, several CMV seropositive, roughly 22 seronegative. The study's findings and limits: CD4+ memory repertoires contained about 40% of the 164 reported CMV TCRbeta sequences.

Per the original methods: After removing out-of-frame reads, around 2,000,000 distinct TCRbeta sequences remained. Data came from immunoSEQ multiplex PCR; TCRdb stores just in-frame clones and leaves some out. That table gives V, J and clone size, and the DNA gave D and trimming. Found here are under 55,000 clones, around 77% of them singletons; the top ten hold 1.6%. V lost 0 bases, J lost 3 bases, and 13 bases lay in between. CDR3 length: 15 residues. Germline loops: CDR1 SGDLS, CDR2 YYNGEE. The sort gate was single viable CD3+CD4+CD8-CD45RO+ cells for memory CD4+ T cells. Total CD4+ T cells were enriched by CD4 positive selection. This clone was seen a few times. The antigen is undetermined.

The receptor was derived from an adult in good health and CMV-seronegative. J is TRBJ2-7 and V is TRBV9; D possibly matches TRBD1 or TRBD2 (6 bases each). Sequencing input: memory CD4+ T cells from blood. The CDR3 DNA is TGTGCCAGCAGCGTAGATCCGGGGGCTGGCTACGAGCAGTACTTC. It yields the protein CASSVDPGAGYEQYF.